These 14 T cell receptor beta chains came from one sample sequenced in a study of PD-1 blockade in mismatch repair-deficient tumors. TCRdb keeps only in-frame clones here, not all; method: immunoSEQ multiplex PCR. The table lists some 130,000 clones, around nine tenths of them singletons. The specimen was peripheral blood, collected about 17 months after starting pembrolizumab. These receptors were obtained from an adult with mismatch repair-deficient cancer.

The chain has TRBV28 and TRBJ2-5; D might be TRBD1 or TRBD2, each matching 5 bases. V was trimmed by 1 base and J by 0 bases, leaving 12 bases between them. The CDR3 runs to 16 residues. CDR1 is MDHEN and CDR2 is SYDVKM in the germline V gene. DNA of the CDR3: TGTGCCAGCAGTTTATTCGGGGACCCCCACCAAGAGACCCAGTACTTC. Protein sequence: CASSLFGDPHQETQYF.

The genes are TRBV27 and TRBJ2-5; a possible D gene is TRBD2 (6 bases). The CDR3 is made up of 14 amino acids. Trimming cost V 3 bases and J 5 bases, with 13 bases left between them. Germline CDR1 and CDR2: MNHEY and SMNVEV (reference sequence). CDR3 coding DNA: TGTGCCAGCAGTTTTCTGCAGGGAGGTGAGACCCAGTACTTC. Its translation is CASSFLQGGETQYF.

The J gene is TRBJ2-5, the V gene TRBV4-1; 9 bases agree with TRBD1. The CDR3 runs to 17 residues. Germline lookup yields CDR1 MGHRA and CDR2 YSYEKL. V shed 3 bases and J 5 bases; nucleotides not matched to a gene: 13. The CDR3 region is CASSQDRSQGARETQYF. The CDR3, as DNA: TGCGCCAGCAGCCAGGATCGTTCACAGGGGGCGCGGGAGACCCAGTACTTC.

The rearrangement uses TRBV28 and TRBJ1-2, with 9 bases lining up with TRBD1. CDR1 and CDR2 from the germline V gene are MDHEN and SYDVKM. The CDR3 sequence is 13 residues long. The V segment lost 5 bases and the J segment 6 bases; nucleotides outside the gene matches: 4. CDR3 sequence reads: CASSPTGGHGYTF. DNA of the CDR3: TGTGCCAGCAGTCCGACAGGGGGGCATGGCTACACCTTC.

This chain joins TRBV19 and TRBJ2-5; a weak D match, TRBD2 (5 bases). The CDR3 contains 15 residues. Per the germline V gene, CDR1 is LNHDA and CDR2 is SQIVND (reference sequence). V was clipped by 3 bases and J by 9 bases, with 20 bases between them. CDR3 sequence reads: CASSIVSGSNRAQYF. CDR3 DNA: TGTGCCAGTAGTATTGTCTCGGGATCCAATAGAGCCCAGTACTTC.

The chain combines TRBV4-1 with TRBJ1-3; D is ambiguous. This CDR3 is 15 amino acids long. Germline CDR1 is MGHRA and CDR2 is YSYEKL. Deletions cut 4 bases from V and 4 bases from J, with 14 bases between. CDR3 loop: CASSPRAGPGNTIYF. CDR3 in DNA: TGCGCCAGCAGCCCCCGGGCAGGACCCGGAAACACCATATATTTT.

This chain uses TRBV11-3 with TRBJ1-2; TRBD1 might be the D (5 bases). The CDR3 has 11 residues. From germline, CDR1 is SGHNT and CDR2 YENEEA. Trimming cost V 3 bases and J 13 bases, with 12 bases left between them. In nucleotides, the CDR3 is TGTGCCAGCAGCTTGACCAGGGTTCTCACCTTC. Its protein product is CASSLTRVLTF.

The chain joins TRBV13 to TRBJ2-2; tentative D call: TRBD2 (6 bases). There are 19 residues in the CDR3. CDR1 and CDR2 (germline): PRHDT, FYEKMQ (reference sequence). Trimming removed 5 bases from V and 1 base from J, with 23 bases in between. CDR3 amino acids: CASSPFVGRPFKNTGELFF. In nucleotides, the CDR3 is TGTGCCAGCAGCCCCTTTGTGGGGAGGCCATTTAAGAACACCGGGGAGCTGTTTTTT. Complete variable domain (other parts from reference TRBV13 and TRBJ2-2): AAGVIQSPRHLIKEKRETATLKCYPIPRHDTVYWYQQGPGQDPQFLISFYEKMQSDKGSIPDRFSAQQFSDYHSELNMSSLELGDSALYFCASSPFVGRPFKNTGELFFGEGSRLTVL.

The CDR3 reads CASSAYLSGELFF. In DNA, the CDR3 is TGTGCCAGCAGCGCCTATCTTAGCGGGGAGCTGTTTTTT. The chain has TRBV7-5 and TRBJ2-2; the table's D call TRBD2 went unverified against the DNA. TRBV7-5 is a pseudogene locus. This CDR3 spans 13 amino acids.

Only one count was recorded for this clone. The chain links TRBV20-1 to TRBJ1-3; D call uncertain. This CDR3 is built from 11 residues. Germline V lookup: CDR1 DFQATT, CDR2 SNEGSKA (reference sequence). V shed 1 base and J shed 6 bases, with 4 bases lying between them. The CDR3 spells CSARVENTIYF. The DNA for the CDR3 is TGCAGTGCTAGAGTCGAAAACACCATATATTTT.

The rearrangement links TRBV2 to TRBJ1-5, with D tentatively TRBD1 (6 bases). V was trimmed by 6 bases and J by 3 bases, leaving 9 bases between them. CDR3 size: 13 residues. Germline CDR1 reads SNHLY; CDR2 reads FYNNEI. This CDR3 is CASRRTDNQPQHF. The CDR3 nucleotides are TGTGCCAGCAGGAGGACAGACAATCAGCCCCAGCATTTT.

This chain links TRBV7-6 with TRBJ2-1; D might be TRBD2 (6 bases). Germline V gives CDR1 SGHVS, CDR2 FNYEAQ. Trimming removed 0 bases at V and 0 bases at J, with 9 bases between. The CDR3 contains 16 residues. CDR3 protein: CASSLASGPSYNEQFF. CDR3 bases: TGTGCCAGCAGCTTAGCGAGCGGGCCCTCCTACAATGAGCAGTTCTTC.

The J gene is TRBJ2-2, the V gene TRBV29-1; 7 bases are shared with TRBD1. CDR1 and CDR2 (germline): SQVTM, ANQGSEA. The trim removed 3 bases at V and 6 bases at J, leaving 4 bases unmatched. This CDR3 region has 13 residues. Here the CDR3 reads CSVDVQGAGELFF. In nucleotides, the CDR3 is TGCAGCGTTGACGTTCAGGGGGCCGGGGAGCTGTTTTTT.

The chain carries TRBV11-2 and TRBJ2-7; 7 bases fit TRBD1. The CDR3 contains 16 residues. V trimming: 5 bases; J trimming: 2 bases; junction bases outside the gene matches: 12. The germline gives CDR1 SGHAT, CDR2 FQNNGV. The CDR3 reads CASSTTINRGPYEQYF. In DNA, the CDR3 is TGTGCCAGCAGCACTACGATCAACAGGGGCCCCTACGAGCAGTACTTC.